These T cell receptor beta chains were read from a single sample in a study of cytomegalovirus exposure and HLA in healthy donors. Only in-frame clones appear in the TCRdb table, and some are missing; sequencing was by immunoSEQ multiplex PCR. This sample has around 160,000 clones; 80% occur once, and the top ten carry about 9.7%. The sequenced material came from PBMCs. The receptors come from a man aged 18-30 years in good health and CMV-seropositive. Each CDR3 is given with its conserved first and last residue. Fields, in order: V gene, D gene, clone size, J gene, CDR3 DNA, CDR3 protein. D genes are given only for firm matches. Size tells how often a clone was seen (once, few, many) or the class of an expanded clone, and some rows leave it out.

>TRBV7-9|TRBD1|.|TRBJ2-5
TGTGCCAGCAGCCTAGGACAGGGGGGCCAAGAGACCCAGTACTTC
CASSLGQGGQETQYF
>TRBV19|TRBD1|.|TRBJ2-7
TGTGCCAGTAGTATAGGGGGACAGGGAACCTACGAGCAGTACTTC
CASSIGGQGTYEQYF
>TRBV7-9|TRBD1|.|TRBJ2-6
TGTGCCAGCACGCCGGACAGGGACCCATCTGGGGCCAACGTCCTGACTTTC
CASTPDRDPSGANVLTF
>TRBV7-2|TRBD1|.|TRBJ1-1
TGTGCCAGCAGCTTAGCTCTCGGACAGGGCACTGAAGCTTTCTTT
CASSLALGQGTEAFF
>TRBV9|.|.|TRBJ2-1
TGTGCCAGCAGCGTAGCTGACTTTGTCAATGAGCAGTTCTTC
CASSVADFVNEQFF
>TRBV7-8|.|.|TRBJ2-1
TGTGCCAGTATGCTAGACCCTAGCTCCTACAATGAGCAGTTCTTC
CASMLDPSSYNEQFF
>TRBV6-1|TRBD1|.|TRBJ1-4
TGTGCCACCAGGGACAGCCTTAATGAAAAACTGTTTTTT
CATRDSLNEKLFF
>TRBV19|TRBD1|once|TRBJ1-2
TGTGCCAGTAGTACGCCACAGGGGCGAGGTCATGGCTACACCTTC
CASSTPQGRGHGYTF
>TRBV25-1|.|.|TRBJ2-5
TGTGCCAGCAGTGACAGTCTTGGGGGGCAAGAGACCCAGTACTTC
CASSDSLGGQETQYF
>TRBV7-2|TRBD2|.|TRBJ2-3
TGTGCCAGCAGCTCTCGGACTAGCGGGACTAGCACAGATACGCAGTATTTT
CASSSRTSGTSTDTQYF
>TRBV27|.|.|TRBJ1-5
TGTGCCAGCAGTCCGACAGGATCGAGTCAGCCCCAGCATTTT
CASSPTGSSQPQHF
>TRBV11-3|.|.|TRBJ2-2
TGTGCCAGCAGCTCGGGAGTCAACACCGGGGAGCTGTTTTTT
CASSSGVNTGELFF
>TRBV1|.|.|TRBJ2-1
TGCACCAGCAGCCACGGGGGGGAGATCAATGAGCAGTTCTTC
CTSSHGGEINEQFF